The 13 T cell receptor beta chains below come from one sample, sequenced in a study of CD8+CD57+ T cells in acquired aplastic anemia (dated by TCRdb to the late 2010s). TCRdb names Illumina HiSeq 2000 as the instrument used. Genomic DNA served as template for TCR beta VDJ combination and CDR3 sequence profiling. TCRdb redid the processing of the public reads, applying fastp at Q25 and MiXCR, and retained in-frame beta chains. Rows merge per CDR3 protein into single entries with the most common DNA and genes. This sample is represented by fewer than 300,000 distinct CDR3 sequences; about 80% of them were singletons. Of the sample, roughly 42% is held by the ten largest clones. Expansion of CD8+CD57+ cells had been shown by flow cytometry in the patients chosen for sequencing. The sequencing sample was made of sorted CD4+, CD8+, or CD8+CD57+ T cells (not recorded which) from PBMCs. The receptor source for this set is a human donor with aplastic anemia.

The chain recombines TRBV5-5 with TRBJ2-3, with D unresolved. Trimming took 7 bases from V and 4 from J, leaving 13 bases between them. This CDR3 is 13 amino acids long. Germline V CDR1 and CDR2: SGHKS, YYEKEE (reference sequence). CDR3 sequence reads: CASGEGTPDTQYF. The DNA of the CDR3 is TGTGCCAGCGGAGAAGGCACCCCAGATACGCAGTATTTT.

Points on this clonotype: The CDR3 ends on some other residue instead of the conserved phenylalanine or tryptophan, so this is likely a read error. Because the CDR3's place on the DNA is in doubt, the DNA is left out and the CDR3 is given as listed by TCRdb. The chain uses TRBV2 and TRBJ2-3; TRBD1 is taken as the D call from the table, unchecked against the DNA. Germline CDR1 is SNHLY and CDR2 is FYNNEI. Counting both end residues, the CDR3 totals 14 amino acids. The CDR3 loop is CASKPGNYGYTFGS.

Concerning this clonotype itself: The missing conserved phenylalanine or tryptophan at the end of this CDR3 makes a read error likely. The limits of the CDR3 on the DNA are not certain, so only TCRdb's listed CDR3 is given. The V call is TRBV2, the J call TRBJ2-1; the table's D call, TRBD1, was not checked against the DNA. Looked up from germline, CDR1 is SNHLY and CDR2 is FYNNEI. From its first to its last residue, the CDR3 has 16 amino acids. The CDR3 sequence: CASSQGGGNGQDERPC.

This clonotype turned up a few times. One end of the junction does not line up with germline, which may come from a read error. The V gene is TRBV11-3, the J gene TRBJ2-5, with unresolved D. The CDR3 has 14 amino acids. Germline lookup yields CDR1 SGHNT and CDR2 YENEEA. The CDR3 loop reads CATSRGLAQETQYF. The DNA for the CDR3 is TGTGCCACCAGCAGAGGTCTGGCGCAAGAGACCCAGTACTTC.

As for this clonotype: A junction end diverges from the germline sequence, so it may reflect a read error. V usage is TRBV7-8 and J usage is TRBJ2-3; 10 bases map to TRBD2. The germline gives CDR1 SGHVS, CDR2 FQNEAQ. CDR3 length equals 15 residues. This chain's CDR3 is CASSVAGGPDNQYYF. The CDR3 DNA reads TGTGCCAGCAGCGTAGCGGGAGGTCCCGATAATCAGTATTATTTT.

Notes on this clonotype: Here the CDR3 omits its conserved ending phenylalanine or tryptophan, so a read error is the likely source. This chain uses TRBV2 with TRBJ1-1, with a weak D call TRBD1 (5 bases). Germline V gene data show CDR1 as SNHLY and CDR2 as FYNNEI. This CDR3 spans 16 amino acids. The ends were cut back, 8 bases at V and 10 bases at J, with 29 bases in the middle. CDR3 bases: TGTGCCAGCGGAGGGGCTCCGGGCGTGAACAACGCTGCAGCTTTCTGT. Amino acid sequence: CASGGAPGVNNAAAFC.

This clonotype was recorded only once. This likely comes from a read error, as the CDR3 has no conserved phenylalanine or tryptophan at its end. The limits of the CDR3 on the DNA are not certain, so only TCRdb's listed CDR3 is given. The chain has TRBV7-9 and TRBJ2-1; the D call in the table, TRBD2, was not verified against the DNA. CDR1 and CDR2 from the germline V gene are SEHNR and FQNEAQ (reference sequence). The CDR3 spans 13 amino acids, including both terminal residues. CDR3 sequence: CASRQVLAGRLSV.

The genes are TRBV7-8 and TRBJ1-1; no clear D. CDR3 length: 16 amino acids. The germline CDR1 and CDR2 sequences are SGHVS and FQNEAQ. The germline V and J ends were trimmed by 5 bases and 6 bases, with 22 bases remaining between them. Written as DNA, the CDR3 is TGTGCCAGCAGCCAAGATACCCTCCCGGCCACCCCTGAAGCTTTCTTT. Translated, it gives CASSQDTLPATPEAFF.

The CDR3 here is CASSLAGGHRSQLHF. CDR3 DNA: TGTGCCAGCAGCTTAGCGGGGGGACACCGATCCCAGCTCCACTTT. J is TRBJ1-6 and V is TRBV7-2, with D possibly TRBD1 on 6 matching bases. V was pared by 0 bases and J by 16 bases, with 19 bases between. CDR1 and CDR2 (germline): SGHTA, FQGNSA. This CDR3 spans 15 amino acids.

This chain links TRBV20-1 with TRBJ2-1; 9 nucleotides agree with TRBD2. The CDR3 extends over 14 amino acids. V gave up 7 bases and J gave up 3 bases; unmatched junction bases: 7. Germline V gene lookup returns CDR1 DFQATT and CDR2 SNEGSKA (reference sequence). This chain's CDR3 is CSGGAGGHYNEQFF. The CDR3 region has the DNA TGCAGTGGAGGAGCGGGAGGCCACTACAATGAGCAGTTCTTC.

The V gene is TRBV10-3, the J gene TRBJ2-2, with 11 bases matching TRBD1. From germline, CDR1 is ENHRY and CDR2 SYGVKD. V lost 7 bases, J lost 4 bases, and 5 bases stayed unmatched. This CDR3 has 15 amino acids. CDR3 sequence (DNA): TGTGCCATCAACTCGGGGACAGGGGGCACCGGGGAGCTGTTTTTT. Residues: CAINSGTGGTGELFF.

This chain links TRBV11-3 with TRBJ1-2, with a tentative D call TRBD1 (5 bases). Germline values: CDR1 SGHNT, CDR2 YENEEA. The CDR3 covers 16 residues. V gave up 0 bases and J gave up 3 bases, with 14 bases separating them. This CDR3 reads CASSLELTVGDYGYTF. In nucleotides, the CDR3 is TGTGCCAGCAGCTTAGAGCTGACAGTGGGGGACTATGGCTACACCTTC.

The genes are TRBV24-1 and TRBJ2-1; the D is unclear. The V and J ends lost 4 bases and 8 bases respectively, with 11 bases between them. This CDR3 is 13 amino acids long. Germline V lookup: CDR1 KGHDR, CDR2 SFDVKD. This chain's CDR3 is CATSDEGWHEQFF. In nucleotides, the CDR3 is TGTGCCACCAGTGACGAAGGGTGGCATGAGCAGTTCTTC.